The present T cell receptor beta chain was sequenced within a study of blood T cell repertoires in COVID-19. On the study more broadly: COVID-19 samples, acute and convalescent, were from the United States, Italy and Spain. From T cells, B-cell-depleted T cells, or PBMCs came the material, which was cDNA or gDNA.

CDR3 length: 13 amino acids. V lost 4 bases and J 6 bases, leaving 11 bases between the germline ends. Germline V gene sequence: CDR1 LGHNT, CDR2 FRNRAP. Source study methods: Researchers report that nucleated cell counts were estimated from reference gene primer amplification. The protocol was immunoSEQ multiplex PCR, while the TCRdb copy is restricted to in-frame clones and leaves out a portion. V, J and clone size reflect that table, while D and trimming were determined from the DNA. The profile shows 390,000 or so clones, roughly 90% of them singletons. Seattle enrolled patients during active infection and tracked them longitudinally.

The sample consisted of peripheral blood. This sequence joins TRBV12-5 and TRBJ2-3; D is possibly TRBD1 (6 bases). The source of this sequence is a woman aged 25 to 45 with COVID-19, enrolled during active disease. Here the CDR3 DNA reads TGTGCTAGTGGTTCAAACAGGGCTGATACGCAGTATTTT. Residues: CASGSNRADTQYF.